The subject of this entry is one T cell receptor (beta chain). Its antigen remains unidentified. The data were obtained in a study of vaccination effects on CD4 cells after COVID-19. The data were produced by immunoSEQ multiplex PCR, yet TCRdb's version contains in-frame clones alone and is incomplete. The repertoire has roughly 27,000 clones, over 60% of them found once; the top ten carry 6.5%. The V and J ends lost 1 base and 6 bases, in that order; junction bases with no gene match: 9. Germline loops: CDR1 SGHTA, CDR2 FQGTGA. The CDR3 has 16 amino acids. Antigen-specific CD4+ T cells were first expanded with viral peptide pools by the ViraFEST assay and only then sequenced. Following an approximately 10-day culture, CD4+ T cells were purified. Vaccination of participants consisted of two doses of either the BNT162b2 or mRNA-1273 vaccine.

This sequence was found in a human donor who received a COVID-19 vaccine. Some clones in this sample may be carry-over from other donors' samples. The chain recombines TRBV7-3 with TRBJ2-1; the match to TRBD1 covers 7 bases. The sequences come from CD4+ T cells from PBMCs cultured with SARS-CoV-2 spike peptides, collected after COVID-19 vaccination. CDR3 nucleotide sequence: TGTGCCAGCAGCTTAAATAGGGACAGTATTTCCAATGAGCAGTTCTTC. Translation gives CASSLNRDSISNEQFF.